This passage covers 21 T cell receptor beta chains from one sample sequenced in a study of blood T cell repertoires in COVID-19. The data were produced by immunoSEQ multiplex PCR, yet TCRdb's version contains in-frame clones alone and is incomplete. Of 150,000 to 170,000 clones listed, about 83% are singletons. Sequenced material: peripheral blood. The receptors derive from a woman aged 60-75 years with COVID-19, enrolled during active disease.

This clone has only one observation. This rearrangement joins TRBV7-9 to TRBJ2-3, with 8 bases matching TRBD1. The germline V gene encodes CDR1 SEHNR and CDR2 FQNEAQ (reference sequence). The CDR3 extends over 15 amino acids. The V and J ends lost 8 bases and 6 bases, in that order; junction bases with no gene match: 13. This CDR3 reads CASSERGQASDTQYF. The CDR3 DNA is TGTGCCAGCTCAGAACGGGGACAGGCCTCGGATACGCAGTATTTT.

The J gene is TRBJ2-1, the V gene TRBV3-1 (or the pseudogene TRBV3-2), with D tentatively TRBD1 (6 bases). The CDR3 totals 15 residues. V was trimmed by 4 bases and J by 8 bases, leaving 18 bases between them. Germline V gene lookup returns CDR1 LGHDT and CDR2 YNNKEL (reference sequence). The DNA of the CDR3 is TGTGCCAGCAGCCTGTCCTTCCCAGGGGTCCATGAGCAGTTCTTC. The encoded protein is CASSLSFPGVHEQFF.

The chain recombines TRBV30 with TRBJ1-5; 7 bases are shared with TRBD1. The length of the CDR3 is 15 residues. Germline loops: CDR1 GTSNPN, CDR2 SVGIG (reference sequence). Losses at the gene ends were 1 base for V and 0 bases for J; bases not matched to a gene: 3. The CDR3 DNA is TGTGCCTGGAGTGGAGGGGACAGTAGCAATCAGCCCCAGCATTTT. Its translation: CAWSGGDSSNQPQHF.

V and J are TRBV2 and TRBJ2-7; D is perhaps TRBD2 (6 bases). The CDR3 spans 14 residues. The germline CDR1 and CDR2 sequences are SNHLY and FYNNEI. Between the trimmed V and J ends, which lost 7 bases and 6 bases, there was a span of 19 bases. CDR3 protein: CASTRGAVGGEQYF. In DNA form, the CDR3 reads TGTGCCAGCACACGGGGAGCGGTCGGGGGCGAGCAGTACTTC. The full variable domain, completed using reference TRBV2 and TRBJ2-7, is EPEVTQTPSHQVTQMGQEVILRCVPISNHLYFYWYRQILGQKVEFLVSFYNNEISEKSEIFDDQFSVERPDGSNFTLKIRSTKLEDSAMYFCASTRGAVGGEQYFGPGTRLTVT.

The chain carries TRBV5-1 and TRBJ2-3; 16 nucleotides align to TRBD2. CDR3 length equals 16 residues. Trimming removed 4 bases from V and 4 bases from J; junction bases left unmatched: 3. Germline loops: CDR1 SGHRS, CDR2 YFSETQ. CDR3 sequence reads: CASSRGLAGGADTQYF. The CDR3 DNA reads TGCGCCAGCAGCCGGGGACTAGCGGGAGGGGCAGATACGCAGTATTTT.

This chain uses TRBV5-4 with TRBJ1-6; possibly TRBD1 for D (5 bases). The germline V gene encodes CDR1 SGHNT and CDR2 YYREEE (reference sequence). The CDR3 is made up of 14 amino acids. Trimming cost V 4 bases and J 10 bases, with 15 bases left between them. The CDR3 region is CASSRGEASSPLHF. CDR3 sequence (DNA): TGTGCCAGCAGCCGGGGGGAGGCTTCCTCACCCCTCCACTTT. Complete variable domain (other parts from reference TRBV5-4 and TRBJ1-6): ETGVTQSPTHLIKTRGQQVTLRCSSQSGHNTVSWYQQALGQGPQFIFQYYREEENGRGNFPPRFSGLQFPNYSSELNVNALELDDSALYLCASSRGEASSPLHFGNGTRLTVT.

A remark on this clone: This sample also contains other DNA sequences that code for the same CDR3. This chain connects TRBV7-3 to TRBJ2-3, with TRBD2 matching 11 bases. The CDR3 is made up of 15 amino acids. Trimming took 5 bases from V and 5 from J; bases not matched to a gene: 6. Germline V lookup: CDR1 SGHTA, CDR2 FQGTGA. This chain's CDR3 is CASSPRTSGRDTQYF. The CDR3 DNA reads TGTGCCAGCAGCCCACGGACTAGCGGGCGAGATACGCAGTATTTT.

The chain recombines TRBV6-5 with TRBJ2-5; 9 bases are a match to TRBD1. There are 15 residues in the CDR3. The germline V gene encodes CDR1 MNHEY and CDR2 SVGAGI. V lost 6 bases, J lost 4 bases, and 9 bases stayed unmatched. The CDR3 loop is CASRQTGTGRETQYF. CDR3 in DNA: TGTGCCAGCAGACAGACCGGGACAGGGAGAGAGACCCAGTACTTC.

The J gene is TRBJ2-2, the V gene TRBV18; 7 positions agree with TRBD1. The V gene end was trimmed by 5 bases and the J gene end by 0 bases; junction bases not matched to a gene: 6. The CDR3 sequence is 16 residues long. CDR1 KGHSH and CDR2 LQKENI come from the germline V gene. CDR3 nucleotides: TGTGCCAGCTCAGAGTTCGGGACAGCGAACACCGGGGAGCTGTTTTTT. Its translation: CASSEFGTANTGELFF.

The chain has TRBV4-2 and TRBJ1-2; TRBD1 matches at 12 bases. Per the germline V gene, CDR1 is LGHNA and CDR2 is YNFKEQ. V shed 3 bases, J shed 3 bases, and the junction held 11 bases outside the gene matches. The CDR3 is 18 residues long. The CDR3 protein is CASSQDVGQGARDYGYTF. CDR3 nucleotide sequence: TGTGCCAGCAGCCAGGACGTGGGACAGGGGGCGAGAGACTATGGCTACACCTTC.

This sequence joins TRBV18 and TRBJ1-5; TRBD1 aligns across 10 bases. Germline V gene sequence: CDR1 KGHSH, CDR2 LQKENI. J lost 6 bases, V lost 3 bases, and 5 bases had no gene match. This CDR3 has 15 amino acids. CDR3 in amino acids: CASSPAGTGVQPQHF. The CDR3 DNA is TGTGCCAGCTCACCCGCCGGGACAGGGGTTCAGCCCCAGCATTTT.

In its sample, this clone was seen a few times. J is TRBJ2-3 and V is TRBV7-9; TRBD1 matches 7 bases. CDR3 length equals 14 residues. V shed 3 bases and J 4 bases; nucleotides not matched to a gene: 4. CDR1 is SEHNR and CDR2 is FQNEAQ in the germline V gene (reference sequence). CDR3 loop: CASSLRGQSDTQYF. In nucleotides, the CDR3 is TGTGCCAGCAGCTTGAGGGGACAGTCAGATACGCAGTATTTT.

The rearrangement uses TRBV7-8 and TRBJ2-1, with D perhaps TRBD2 (6 bases). Germline V gene data show CDR1 as SGHVS and CDR2 as FQNEAQ. The CDR3 covers 17 residues. Trimming took off 5 bases at V and 5 bases at J, with 22 bases between the two ends. The CDR3 DNA is TGTGCCAGCAGCGCAGCAACTCCGGGACTGGTCCACAATGAGCAGTTCTTC. Its protein is CASSAATPGLVHNEQFF.

In its sample, this clone was seen once. The rearrangement links TRBV19 to TRBJ1-5; D unresolved. V lost 3 bases to trimming and J lost 5 bases, with 14 bases between them. This CDR3 has 15 amino acids. CDR1 is LNHDA and CDR2 is SQIVND in the germline V gene (reference sequence). In nucleotides, the CDR3 is TGTGCCAGTAGTATCTCCCCGGGAGGGTATCAGCCCCAGCATTTT. Protein: CASSISPGGYQPQHF.

The rearrangement links TRBV18 to TRBJ1-5, with 9 bases aligning to TRBD1. V dropped 2 bases and J dropped 4; count of bases not matched to a gene: 3. CDR1 KGHSH and CDR2 LQKENI come from the germline V gene. The CDR3 spans 15 residues. The CDR3 reads CASSPTGQGNQPQHF. CDR3 sequence (DNA): TGTGCCAGCTCACCAACGGGACAGGGAAATCAGCCCCAGCATTTT.

The rearrangement joins TRBV19 to TRBJ1-5, with 10 positions matching TRBD1. This CDR3 is built from 15 residues. The V and J ends lost 7 bases and 6 bases, in that order; junction bases with no gene match: 9. The germline gives CDR1 LNHDA, CDR2 SQIVND (reference sequence). CDR3 in DNA: TGTGCCAGTACCTCAGGGACAGGGGCGTCTCAGCCCCAGCATTTT. It encodes CASTSGTGASQPQHF.

The chain has TRBV25-1 and TRBJ1-3; possibly TRBD1 for D (5 bases). The CDR3 consists of 15 residues. Trimming removed 2 bases at V and 1 base at J, with 9 bases between. Germline V gene lookup returns CDR1 MGHDK and CDR2 SYGVNS. DNA for the CDR3: TGTGCCAGCAGTGAACTGGGACTATCTGGAAACACCATATATTTT. Protein product: CASSELGLSGNTIYF.

The rearrangement joins TRBV9 to TRBJ2-5; D possibly corresponds to TRBD1 (5 bases). The V gene lost 4 bases and the J gene lost 5 bases, with 18 bases spanning the gap. The CDR3 is 15 residues long. The V gene's germline CDR1 is SGDLS and CDR2 YYNGEE. CDR3 amino acids: CASSPRVRRDETQYF. The CDR3 DNA follows: TGTGCCAGCAGCCCAAGGGTCCGCAGGGATGAGACCCAGTACTTC. The whole variable domain, filled in from reference TRBV9 and TRBJ2-5, reads DSGVTQTPKHLITATGQRVTLRCSPRSGDLSVYWYQQSLDQGLQFLIQYYNGEERAKGNILERFSAQQFPDLHSELNLSSLELGDSALYFCASSPRVRRDETQYFGPGTRLLVL.

The chain has TRBV29-1 and TRBJ2-7; TRBD1 agrees at 9 bases. This CDR3 comprises 14 residues. CDR1 and CDR2 from the germline V gene are SQVTM and ANQGSEA. The V gene end was trimmed by 7 bases and the J gene end by 7 bases; junction bases not matched to a gene: 14. The chain's CDR3 is CSASTGTGNREQYF. CDR3 coding DNA: TGCAGCGCGTCAACCGGGACAGGGAACCGAGAGCAGTACTTC.

The V and J genes are TRBV2 and TRBJ1-2, with TRBD1 matching over 7 bases. From germline, CDR1 is SNHLY and CDR2 FYNNEI. The V and J ends lost 5 bases and 4 bases, in that order; junction bases with no gene match: 10. The CDR3 is made up of 15 amino acids. The CDR3 protein is CASSLQGFLSYGYTF. CDR3 coding DNA: TGTGCCAGCAGTCTACAGGGGTTTTTGAGCTATGGCTACACCTTC.

The chain combines TRBV18 with TRBJ1-5, with D maybe TRBD1 (6 bases). Trimming shortened V by 3 bases and J by 8 bases, and 11 bases separated the two germline ends. From germline, CDR1 is KGHSH and CDR2 LQKENI. The CDR3 sequence is 13 residues long. Here the CDR3 DNA reads TGTGCCAGCTCACCGCACGAGGGGGAGCCCCAGCATTTT. Translated, it gives CASSPHEGEPQHF.